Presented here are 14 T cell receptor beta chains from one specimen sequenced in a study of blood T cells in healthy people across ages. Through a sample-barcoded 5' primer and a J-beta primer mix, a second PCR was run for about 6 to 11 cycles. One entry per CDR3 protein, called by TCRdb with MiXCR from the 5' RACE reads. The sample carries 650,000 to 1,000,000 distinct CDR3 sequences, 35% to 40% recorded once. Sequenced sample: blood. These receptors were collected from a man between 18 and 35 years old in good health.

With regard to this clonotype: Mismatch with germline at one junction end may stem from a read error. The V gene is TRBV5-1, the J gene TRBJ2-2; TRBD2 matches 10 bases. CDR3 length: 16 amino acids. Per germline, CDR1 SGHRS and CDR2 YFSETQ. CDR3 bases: TGCGCCAGCAGCCTCATAGCGGGGGGAGACACCGGAGAGCTGTTTTTT. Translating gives CASSLIAGGDTGELFF.

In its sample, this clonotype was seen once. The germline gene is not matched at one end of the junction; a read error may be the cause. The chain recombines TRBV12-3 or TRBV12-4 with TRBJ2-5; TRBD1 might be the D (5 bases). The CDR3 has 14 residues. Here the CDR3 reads CASSLQGWQGTQYF. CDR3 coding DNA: TGTGCCAGCAGTTTACAGGGTTGGCAAGGGACCCAGTACTTC.

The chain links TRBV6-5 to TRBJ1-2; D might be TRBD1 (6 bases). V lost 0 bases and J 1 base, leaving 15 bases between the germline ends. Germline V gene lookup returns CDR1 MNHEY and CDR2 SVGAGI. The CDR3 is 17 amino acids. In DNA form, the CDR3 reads TGTGCCAGCAGTTACTCCATCGGGGGCCGTATTAACTATGGCTACACCTTC. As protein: CASSYSIGGRINYGYTF.

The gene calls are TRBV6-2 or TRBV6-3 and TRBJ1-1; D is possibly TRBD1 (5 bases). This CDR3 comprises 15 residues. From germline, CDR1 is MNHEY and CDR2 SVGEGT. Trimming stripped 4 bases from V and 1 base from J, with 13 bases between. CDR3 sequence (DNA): TGTGCCAGCAGTTCCAGGGTTGGGACGAACACTGAAGCTTTCTTT. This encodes CASSSRVGTNTEAFF.

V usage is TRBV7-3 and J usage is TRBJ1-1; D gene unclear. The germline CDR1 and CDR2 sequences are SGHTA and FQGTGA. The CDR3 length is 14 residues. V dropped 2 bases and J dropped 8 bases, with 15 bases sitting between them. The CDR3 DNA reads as TGTGCCAGCAGCTTATCGTCGGAGGGAACAGAAGCTTTCTTT. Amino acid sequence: CASSLSSEGTEAFF.

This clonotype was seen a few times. CDR3 protein: CASSQELADRTDTQYF. CDR3 coding DNA: TGTGCCAGCAGCCAAGAACTAGCGGACCGCACAGATACGCAGTATTTT. The rearrangement joins TRBV4-2 to TRBJ2-3, with 8 positions matching TRBD2. Germline V gives CDR1 LGHNA, CDR2 YNFKEQ. The CDR3 spans 16 residues. Trimming removed 0 bases from V and 1 base from J; junction bases left unmatched: 3.

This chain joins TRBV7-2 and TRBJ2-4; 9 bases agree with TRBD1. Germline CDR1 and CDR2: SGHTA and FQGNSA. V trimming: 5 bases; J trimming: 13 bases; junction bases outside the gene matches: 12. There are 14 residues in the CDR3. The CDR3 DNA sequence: TGTGCCAGCAGCCCCCGGACAGGGGTATCGTTGCAGTACTTC. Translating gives CASSPRTGVSLQYF.

The CDR3 here is CSFGRGDRGRETQYF. As DNA, the CDR3 is TGCAGCTTTGGAAGGGGAGACAGGGGGAGAGAGACCCAGTACTTC. The V call is TRBV29-1, the J call TRBJ2-5; 9 bases match TRBD1. J lost 4 bases, V lost 8 bases, and 14 bases had no gene match. The germline V gene has CDR1 SQVTM and CDR2 ANQGSEA. The CDR3 has 15 amino acids. Filled out from reference TRBV29-1 and TRBJ2-5, the complete variable domain reads SAVISQKPSRDICQRGTSLTIQCQVDSQVTMMFWYRQQPGQSLTLIATANQGSEATYESGFVIDKFPISRPNLTFSTLTVSNMSPEDSSIYLCSFGRGDRGRETQYFGPGTRLLVL.

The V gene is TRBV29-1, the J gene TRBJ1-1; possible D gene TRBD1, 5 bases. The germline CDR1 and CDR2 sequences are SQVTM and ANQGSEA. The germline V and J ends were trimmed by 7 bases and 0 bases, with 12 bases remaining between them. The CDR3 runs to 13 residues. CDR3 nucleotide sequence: TGCAGCGCCGCAGGGAGGTTGAACACTGAAGCTTTCTTT. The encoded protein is CSAAGRLNTEAFF.

The CDR3, as DNA: TGTGCCAGCAGCCGGACAGGGAGCGGCACCGACGAGCAGTACTTC. It codes for CASSRTGSGTDEQYF. This chain connects TRBV5-5 to TRBJ2-5, with 8 bases identical to TRBD1. Gene TRBJ2-7 matches the end of the DNA better, so the J call may be wrong. This CDR3 comprises 15 residues. The V gene's germline CDR1 is SGHKS and CDR2 YYEKEE (reference sequence).

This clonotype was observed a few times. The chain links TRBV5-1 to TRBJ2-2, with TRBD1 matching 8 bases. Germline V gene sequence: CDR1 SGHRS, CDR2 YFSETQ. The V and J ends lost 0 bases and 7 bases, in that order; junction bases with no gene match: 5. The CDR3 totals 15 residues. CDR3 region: CASSLEAGGIGELFF. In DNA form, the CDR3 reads TGCGCCAGCAGCTTGGAGGCAGGGGGCATCGGGGAGCTGTTTTTT.

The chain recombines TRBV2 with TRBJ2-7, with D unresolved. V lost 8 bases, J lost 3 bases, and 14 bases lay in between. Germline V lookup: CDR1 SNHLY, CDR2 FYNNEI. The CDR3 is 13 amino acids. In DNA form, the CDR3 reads TGTGCCAGCCAAGCAAGCTGGGTCTACGAGCAGTACTTC. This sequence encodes CASQASWVYEQYF.

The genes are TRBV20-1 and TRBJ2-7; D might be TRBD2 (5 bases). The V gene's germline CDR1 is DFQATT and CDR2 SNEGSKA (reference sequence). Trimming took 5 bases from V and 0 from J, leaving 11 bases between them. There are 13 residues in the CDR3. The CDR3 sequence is CSARELVSYEQYF. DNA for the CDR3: TGCAGTGCTCGCGAACTAGTCTCCTACGAGCAGTACTTC.

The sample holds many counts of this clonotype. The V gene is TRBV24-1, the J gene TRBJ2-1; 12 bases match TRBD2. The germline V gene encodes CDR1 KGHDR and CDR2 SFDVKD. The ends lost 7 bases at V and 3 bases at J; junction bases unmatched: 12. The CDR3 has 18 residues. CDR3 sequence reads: CATSQGLAGPWFYNEQFF. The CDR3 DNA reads TGTGCCACCAGCCAAGGACTAGCGGGGCCCTGGTTCTACAATGAGCAGTTCTTC.